This TCR beta chain is drawn from a study of cytomegalovirus exposure and HLA in healthy donors. A note on this clone: What it binds is unknown.

The study's findings and limits: Several top significant clusters appeared, in a later analysis, to be linked to common viral pathogens. Some V segments, TRBV6-2 and TRBV6-3 among them, were indistinguishable and were therefore excluded.

Trimming left V 0 bases short and J 3 bases short, with 3 bases between. This CDR3 is built from 13 residues. Germline V CDR1 and CDR2: ENHRY, SYGVKD. Use of 60 Vbeta and 13 Jbeta primers characterized the PCR. Assay: immunoSEQ multiplex PCR; the TCRdb copy retains only in-frame clones and omits some. The table lists approximately 110,000 clones, around 70% of them singletons. The receptor comes from a man under 40 in good health and CMV-seropositive. Sequencing was performed on PBMCs. This chain uses TRBV10-3 with TRBJ2-1, with D hard to call. In DNA form, the CDR3 reads TGTGCCATCAGTGAGTCTAGCTACAATGAGCAGTTCTTC. Translation: CAISESSYNEQFF.